This T cell receptor (beta chain) was profiled in a study of PD-1 blockade in mismatch repair-deficient tumors. Study findings and constraints: Rapid post-treatment expansion, then contraction, generally preceding radiologic response, marked tumor-resident clones.

This clone has a single count. Antigen: not known. Generated by immunoSEQ multiplex PCR, the TCRdb table keeps only in-frame clones and is missing some. The repertoire holds about 120,000 clones, with 70% to 90% as singletons. All patients were mismatch repair deficient, assessed by either PCR or immunohistochemistry. A few pembrolizumab responders had their TCRs sequenced. Source: peripheral blood, taken 44 weeks after starting pembrolizumab. The receptor's source is an adult with mismatch repair-deficient cancer.

As DNA, the CDR3 is TGTGCCAGCAGCTCTTCCAGTAGCAGGGGTAACACCATATATTTT. It is translated as CASSSSSSRGNTIYF. The rearrangement links TRBV5-5 to TRBJ1-3; tentatively, D is TRBD1 (6 bases). This CDR3 spans 15 amino acids. Germline CDR1 is SGHKS and CDR2 is YYEKEE (reference sequence). The V end lost 3 bases, the J end lost 7 bases, and 17 bases lay between the germline ends.